This T cell receptor beta chain was captured by sequencing in a study of response to subunit inactivated influenza vaccine. A single record per CDR3 protein comes from TCRdb applying MiXCR to the RT-PCR reads. The sample holds 800,000 or so distinct CDR3 sequences; 21% are singletons and the top ten take 10%. Trimming cost V 6 bases and J 1 base, with 15 bases left between them. The CDR3 has 14 amino acids. Germline V gene lookup returns CDR1 DFQATT and CDR2 SNEGSKA (reference sequence). This clonotype was counted many times. No antigen is known for it. Broader study findings: T cells newly recruited by each seasonal influenza vaccination are few, the authors suggested.

The clonotype comes from a man between 50 and 59 years old who received an inactivated influenza vaccine. The rearrangement uses TRBV20-1 and TRBJ1-1; D is perhaps TRBD1 (5 bases). Sequenced here: PBMCs from blood, sampled more than 4 days after vaccination. The CDR3: CSAGLGGPNTEAFF. Here the CDR3 DNA reads TGCAGTGCCGGCCTTGGGGGTCCGAACACTGAAGCTTTCTTT.